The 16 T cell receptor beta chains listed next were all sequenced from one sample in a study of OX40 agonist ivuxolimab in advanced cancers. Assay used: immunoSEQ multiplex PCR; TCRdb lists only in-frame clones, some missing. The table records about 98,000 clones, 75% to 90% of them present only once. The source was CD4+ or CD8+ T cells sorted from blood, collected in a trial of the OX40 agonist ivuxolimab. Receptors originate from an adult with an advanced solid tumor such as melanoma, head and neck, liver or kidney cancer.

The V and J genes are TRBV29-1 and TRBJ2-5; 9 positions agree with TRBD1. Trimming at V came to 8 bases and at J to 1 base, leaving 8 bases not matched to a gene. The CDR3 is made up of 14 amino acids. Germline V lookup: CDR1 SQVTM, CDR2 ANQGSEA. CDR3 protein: CSLPGQGSQETQYF. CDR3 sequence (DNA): TGCAGCCTCCCGGGACAGGGAAGCCAAGAGACCCAGTACTTC.

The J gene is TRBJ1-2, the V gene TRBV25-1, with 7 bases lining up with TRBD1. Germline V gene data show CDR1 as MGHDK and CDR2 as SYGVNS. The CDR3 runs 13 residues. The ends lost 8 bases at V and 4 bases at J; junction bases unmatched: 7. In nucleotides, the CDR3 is TGTGCCAGCGGGGAGGGGGCAGGCTATGGCTACACCTTC. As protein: CASGEGAGYGYTF.

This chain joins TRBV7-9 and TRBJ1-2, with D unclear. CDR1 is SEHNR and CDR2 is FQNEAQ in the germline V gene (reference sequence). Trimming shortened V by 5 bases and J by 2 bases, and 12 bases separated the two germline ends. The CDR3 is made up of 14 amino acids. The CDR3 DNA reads TGTGCCAGCAGCAGCGGGCCGCAGAACTATGGCTACACCTTC. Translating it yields CASSSGPQNYGYTF.

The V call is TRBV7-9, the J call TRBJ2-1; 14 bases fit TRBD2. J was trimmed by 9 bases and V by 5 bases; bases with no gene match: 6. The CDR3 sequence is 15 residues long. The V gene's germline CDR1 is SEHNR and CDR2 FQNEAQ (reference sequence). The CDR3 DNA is TGTGCCAGCAGCCAGGGACTAGCGGGAGCCGGTGAGCAGTTCTTC. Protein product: CASSQGLAGAGEQFF.

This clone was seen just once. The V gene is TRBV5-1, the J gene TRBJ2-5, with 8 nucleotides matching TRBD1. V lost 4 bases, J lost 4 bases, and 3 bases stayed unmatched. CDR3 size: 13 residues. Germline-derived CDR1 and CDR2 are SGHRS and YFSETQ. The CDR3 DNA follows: TGCGCCAGCAGCCAAGGGACAGGAGAGACCCAGTACTTC. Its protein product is CASSQGTGETQYF.

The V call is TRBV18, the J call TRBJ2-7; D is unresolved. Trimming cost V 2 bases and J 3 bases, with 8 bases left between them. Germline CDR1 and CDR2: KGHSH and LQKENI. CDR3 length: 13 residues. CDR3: CASSPGQDYEQYF. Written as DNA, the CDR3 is TGTGCCAGCTCACCAGGTCAGGACTACGAGCAGTACTTC.

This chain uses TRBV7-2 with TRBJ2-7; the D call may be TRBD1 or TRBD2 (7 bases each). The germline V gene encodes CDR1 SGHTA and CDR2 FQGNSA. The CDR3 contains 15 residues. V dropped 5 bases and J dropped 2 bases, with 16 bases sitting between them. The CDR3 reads CASSLGAGGAYEQYV. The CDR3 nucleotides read TGTGCCAGCAGCCTGGGGGCAGGGGGGGCCTACGAGCAGTACGTC.

The CDR3 coding sequence is TGTGCCAGCAGCTTAGAGGGGGACAGAGATACGCAGTATTTT. It is translated as CASSLEGDRDTQYF. The chain carries TRBV5-8 and TRBJ2-3; 7 bases map to TRBD1. V shed 2 bases, J shed 5 bases, and the junction held 5 bases outside the gene matches. The germline V gene encodes CDR1 SGHTS and CDR2 YDEGEE. The CDR3 has 14 residues.

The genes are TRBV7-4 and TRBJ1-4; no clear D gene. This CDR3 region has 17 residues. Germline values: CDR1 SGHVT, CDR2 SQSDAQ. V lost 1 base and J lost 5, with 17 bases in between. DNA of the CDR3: TGTGCCAGCAGCTTAGGACCCCAACCCCCGAGAAATGAAAAACTGTTTTTT. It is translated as CASSLGPQPPRNEKLFF. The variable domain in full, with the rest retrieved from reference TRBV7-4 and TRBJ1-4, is GAGVSQSPRYKVAKRGRDVALRCDSISGHVTLYWYRQTLGQGSEVLTYSQSDAQRDKSGRPSGRFSAERPERSVSTLKIQRTEQGDSAVYLCASSLGPQPPRNEKLFFGSGTQLSVL.

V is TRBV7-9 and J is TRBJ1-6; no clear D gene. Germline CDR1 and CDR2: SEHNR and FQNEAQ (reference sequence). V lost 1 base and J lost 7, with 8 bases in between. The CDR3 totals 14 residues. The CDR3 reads CASSLDVGNSPLHF. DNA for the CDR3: TGTGCCAGCAGCTTAGACGTTGGAAATTCACCCCTCCACTTT.

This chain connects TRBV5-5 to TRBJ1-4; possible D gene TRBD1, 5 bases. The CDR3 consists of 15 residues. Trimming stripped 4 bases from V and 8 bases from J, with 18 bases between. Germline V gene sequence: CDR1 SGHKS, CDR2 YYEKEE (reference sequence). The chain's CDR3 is CASSPGRVEGEKLFF. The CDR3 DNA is TGTGCCAGCAGCCCGGGCAGGGTTGAGGGGGAAAAACTGTTTTTT.

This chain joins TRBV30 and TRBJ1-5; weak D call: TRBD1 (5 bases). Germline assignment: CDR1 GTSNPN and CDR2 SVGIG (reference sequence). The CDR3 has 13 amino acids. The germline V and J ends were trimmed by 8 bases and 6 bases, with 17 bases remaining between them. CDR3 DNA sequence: TGTGCCCTAGACGCGGGGCAAGGTCAGCCCCAGCATTTT. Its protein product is CALDAGQGQPQHF.

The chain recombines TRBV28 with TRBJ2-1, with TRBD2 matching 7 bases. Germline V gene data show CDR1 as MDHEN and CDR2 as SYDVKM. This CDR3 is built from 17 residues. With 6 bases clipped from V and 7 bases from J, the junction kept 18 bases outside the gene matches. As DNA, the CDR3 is TGTGCCAGCAGCTCTCTTTCGTGGGAGGGTTTGGGTAATGAGCAGTTCTTC. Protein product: CASSSLSWEGLGNEQFF.

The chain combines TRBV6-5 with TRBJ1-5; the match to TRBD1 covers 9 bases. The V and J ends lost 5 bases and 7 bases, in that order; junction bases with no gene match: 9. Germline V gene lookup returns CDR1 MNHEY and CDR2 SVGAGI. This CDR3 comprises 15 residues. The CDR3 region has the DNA TGTGCCAGCAGTCCGGACAGGGGAGTTTGGCAGCCCCAGCATTTT. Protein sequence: CASSPDRGVWQPQHF.

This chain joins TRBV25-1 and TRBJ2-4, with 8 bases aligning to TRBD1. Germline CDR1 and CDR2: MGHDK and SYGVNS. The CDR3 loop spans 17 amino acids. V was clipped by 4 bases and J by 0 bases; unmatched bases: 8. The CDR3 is CASSGSQGALAKNIQYF. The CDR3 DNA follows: TGTGCCAGCAGTGGGTCCCAGGGGGCTCTAGCCAAAAACATTCAGTACTTC.

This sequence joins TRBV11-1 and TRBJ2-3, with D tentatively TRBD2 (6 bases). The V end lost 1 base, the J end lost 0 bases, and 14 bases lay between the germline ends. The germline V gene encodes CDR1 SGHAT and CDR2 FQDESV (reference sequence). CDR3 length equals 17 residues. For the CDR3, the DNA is TGTGCCAGCAGCTTAGACGGGACTGGAGCTAGCACAGATACGCAGTATTTT. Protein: CASSLDGTGASTDTQYF.